These 3 T cell receptor beta chains were sequenced from one sample in a study of T cell changes during pregnancy in multiple sclerosis. TCRdb's table, derived via immunoSEQ multiplex PCR, lists solely in-frame clones and lacks some. The profile shows tens of thousands of clones, about 92% of them singletons. This specimen consisted of CD8+ T cells from peripheral blood mononuclear cells, obtained in the second trimester of pregnancy. The receptors stem from a female donor with multiple sclerosis, enrolled in a pregnancy study.

The count of this clone is one. DNA of the CDR3: TGTGCCACTCGACAGGAGAACTACAATGAGCAGTTCTTC. It codes for CATRQENYNEQFF. This chain connects TRBV27 to TRBJ2-1; D might be TRBD1 (6 bases). Germline CDR1 MNHEY, CDR2 SMNVEV (reference sequence). V dropped 10 bases and J dropped 3 bases, with 13 bases sitting between them. The CDR3 sequence is 13 residues long.

This sequence joins TRBV18 and TRBJ2-7; 9 bases map to TRBD2. The germline V gene encodes CDR1 KGHSH and CDR2 LQKENI. V gave up 0 bases and J gave up 4 bases; unmatched junction bases: 4. This CDR3 spans 15 amino acids. CDR3 coding DNA: TGTGCCAGCTCACCACCACTAGCGGGCCTATACGAGCAGTACTTC. Its translation: CASSPPLAGLYEQYF.

This sequence joins TRBV27 and TRBJ1-5; D is unresolved. Between the trimmed V and J ends, which lost 4 bases and 2 bases, there was a span of 6 bases. This CDR3 is built from 13 residues. From germline, CDR1 is MNHEY and CDR2 SMNVEV (reference sequence). CDR3 sequence reads: CASSSSGNQPQHF. CDR3 nucleotides: TGTGCCAGCAGTTCCAGCGGCAATCAGCCCCAGCATTTT.